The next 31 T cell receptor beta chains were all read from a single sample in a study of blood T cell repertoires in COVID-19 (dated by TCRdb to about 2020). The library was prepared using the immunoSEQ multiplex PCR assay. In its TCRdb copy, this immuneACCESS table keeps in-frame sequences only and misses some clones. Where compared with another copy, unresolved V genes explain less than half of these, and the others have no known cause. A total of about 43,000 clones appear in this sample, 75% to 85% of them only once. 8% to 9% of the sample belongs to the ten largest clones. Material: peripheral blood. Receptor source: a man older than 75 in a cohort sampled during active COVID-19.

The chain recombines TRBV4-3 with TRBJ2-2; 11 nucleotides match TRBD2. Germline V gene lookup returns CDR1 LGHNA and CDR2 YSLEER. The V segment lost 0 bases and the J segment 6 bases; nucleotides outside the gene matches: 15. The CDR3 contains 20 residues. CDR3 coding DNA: TGCGCCAGCAGCCAAGATCGGACGCAACTAGCGGGAGTATTTTCCGGGGAGCTGTTTTTT. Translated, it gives CASSQDRTQLAGVFSGELFF.

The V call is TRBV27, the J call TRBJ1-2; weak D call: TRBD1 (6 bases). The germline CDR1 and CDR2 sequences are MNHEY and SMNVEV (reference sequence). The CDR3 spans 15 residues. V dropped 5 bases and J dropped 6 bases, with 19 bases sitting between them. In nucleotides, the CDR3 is TGTGCCAGCAGTCCATTACAGGGCCTTAGGAATGGCTACACCTTC. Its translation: CASSPLQGLRNGYTF.

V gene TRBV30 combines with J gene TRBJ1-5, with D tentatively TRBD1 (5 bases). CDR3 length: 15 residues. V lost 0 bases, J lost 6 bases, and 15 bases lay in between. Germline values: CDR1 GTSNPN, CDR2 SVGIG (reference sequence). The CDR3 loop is CAWSVRSGGSQPQHF. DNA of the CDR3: TGTGCCTGGAGTGTACGTTCGGGGGGGAGTCAGCCCCAGCATTTT.

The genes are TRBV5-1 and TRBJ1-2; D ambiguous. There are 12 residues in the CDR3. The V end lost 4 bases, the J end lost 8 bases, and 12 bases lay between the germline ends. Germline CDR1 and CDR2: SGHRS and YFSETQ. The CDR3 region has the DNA TGCGCCAGCAGCACGGGAGCCTGGGGCTACACCTTC. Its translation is CASSTGAWGYTF.

The CDR3 loop reads CAWRKFMDRAQSYGYTF. Here the CDR3 DNA reads TGTGCCTGGAGAAAATTTATGGACAGGGCCCAGTCCTATGGCTACACCTTC. The chain has TRBV30 and TRBJ1-2, with 8 nucleotides matching TRBD1. CDR3 length: 17 amino acids. Germline V gene data show CDR1 as GTSNPN and CDR2 as SVGIG (reference sequence). The junction had 16 bases not matched to a gene; V was cut back by 3 bases and J by 4 bases.

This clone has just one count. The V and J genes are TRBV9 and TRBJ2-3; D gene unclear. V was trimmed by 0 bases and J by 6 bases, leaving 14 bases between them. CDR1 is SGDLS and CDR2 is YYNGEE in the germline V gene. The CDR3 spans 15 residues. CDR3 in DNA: TGTGCCAGCAGCGTAGTTGGGCGCTCGATGGATACGCAGTATTTT. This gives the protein CASSVVGRSMDTQYF.

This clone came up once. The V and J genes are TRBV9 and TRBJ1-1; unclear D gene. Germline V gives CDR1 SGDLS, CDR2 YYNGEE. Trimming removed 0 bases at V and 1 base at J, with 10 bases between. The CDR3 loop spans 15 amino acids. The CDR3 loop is CASSVAPRGNTEAFF. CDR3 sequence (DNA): TGTGCCAGCAGCGTAGCCCCCCGGGGGAACACTGAAGCTTTCTTT.

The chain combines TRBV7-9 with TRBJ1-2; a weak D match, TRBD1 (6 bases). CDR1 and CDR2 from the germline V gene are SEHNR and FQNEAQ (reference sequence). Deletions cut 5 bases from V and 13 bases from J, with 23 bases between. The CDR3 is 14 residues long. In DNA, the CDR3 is TGTGCCAGCAGCCGACACCTCACAGGGCCCAGCGTCACCTTC. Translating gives CASSRHLTGPSVTF. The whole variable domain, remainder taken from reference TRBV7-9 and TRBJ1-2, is DTGVSQNPRHKITKRGQNVTFRCDPISEHNRLYWYRQTLGQGPEFLTYFQNEAQLEKSRLLSDRFSAERPKGSFSTLEIQRTEQGDSAMYLCASSRHLTGPSVTFGSGTRLTVV.

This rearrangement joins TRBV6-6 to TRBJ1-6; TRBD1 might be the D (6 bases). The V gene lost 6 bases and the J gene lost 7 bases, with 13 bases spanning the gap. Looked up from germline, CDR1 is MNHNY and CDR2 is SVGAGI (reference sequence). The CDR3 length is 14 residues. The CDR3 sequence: CASRATGQNSPLHF. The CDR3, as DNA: TGTGCCAGCAGGGCGACAGGCCAGAATTCACCCCTCCACTTT.

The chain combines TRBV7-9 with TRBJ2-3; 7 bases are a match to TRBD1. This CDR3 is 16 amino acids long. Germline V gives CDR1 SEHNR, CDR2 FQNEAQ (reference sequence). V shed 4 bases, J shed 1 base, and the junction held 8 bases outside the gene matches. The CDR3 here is CASSSMITGGTDTQYF. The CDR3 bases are TGTGCCAGCAGCTCGATGATCACAGGGGGCACAGATACGCAGTATTTT.

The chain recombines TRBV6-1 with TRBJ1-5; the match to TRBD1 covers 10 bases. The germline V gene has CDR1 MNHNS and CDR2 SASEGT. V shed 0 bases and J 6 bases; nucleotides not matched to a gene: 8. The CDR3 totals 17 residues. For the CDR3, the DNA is TGTGCCAGCAGTGAAGCGAGAGACAGGGGGCTGGGTCAGCCCCAGCATTTT. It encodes CASSEARDRGLGQPQHF.

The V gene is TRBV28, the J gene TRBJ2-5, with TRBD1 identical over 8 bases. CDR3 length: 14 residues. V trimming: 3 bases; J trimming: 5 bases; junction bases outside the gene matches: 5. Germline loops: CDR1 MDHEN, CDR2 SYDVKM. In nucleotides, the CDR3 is TGTGCCAGCAGTTTCAGGGGGCGCGTGGAGACCCAGTACTTC. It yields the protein CASSFRGRVETQYF.

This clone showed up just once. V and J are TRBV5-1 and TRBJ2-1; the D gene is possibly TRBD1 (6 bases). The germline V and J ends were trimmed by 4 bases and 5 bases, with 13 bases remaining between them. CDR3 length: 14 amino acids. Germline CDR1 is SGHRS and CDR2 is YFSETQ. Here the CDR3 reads CASSTGQKNNEQFF. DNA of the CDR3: TGCGCCAGCAGCACAGGACAGAAAAACAATGAGCAGTTCTTC.

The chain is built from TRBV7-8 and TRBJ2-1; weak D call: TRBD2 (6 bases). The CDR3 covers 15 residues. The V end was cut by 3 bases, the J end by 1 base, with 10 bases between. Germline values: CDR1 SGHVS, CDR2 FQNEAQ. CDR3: CASSFRDSSYNEQFF. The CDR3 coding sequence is TGTGCCAGCAGCTTCCGGGACTCGTCCTACAATGAGCAGTTCTTC.

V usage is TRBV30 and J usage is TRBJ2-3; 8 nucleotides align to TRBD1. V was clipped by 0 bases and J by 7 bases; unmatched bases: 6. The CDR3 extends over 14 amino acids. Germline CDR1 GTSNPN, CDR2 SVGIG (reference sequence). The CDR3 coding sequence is TGTGCCTGGAGTGTACAGGGGGGAGGAAATACGCAGTATTTT. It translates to CAWSVQGGGNTQYF. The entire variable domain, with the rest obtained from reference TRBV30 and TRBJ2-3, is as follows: SQTIHQWPATLVQPVGSPLSLECTVEGTSNPNLYWYRQAAGRGLQLLFYSVGIGQISSEVPQNLSASRPQDRQFILSSKKLLLSDSGFYLCAWSVQGGGNTQYFGPGTRLTVL.

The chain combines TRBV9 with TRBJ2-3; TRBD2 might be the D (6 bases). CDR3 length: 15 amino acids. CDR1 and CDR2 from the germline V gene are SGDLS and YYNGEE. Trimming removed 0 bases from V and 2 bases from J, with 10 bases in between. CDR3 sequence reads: CASSVAAGNTDTQYF. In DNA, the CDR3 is TGTGCCAGCAGCGTAGCGGCGGGGAACACAGATACGCAGTATTTT.

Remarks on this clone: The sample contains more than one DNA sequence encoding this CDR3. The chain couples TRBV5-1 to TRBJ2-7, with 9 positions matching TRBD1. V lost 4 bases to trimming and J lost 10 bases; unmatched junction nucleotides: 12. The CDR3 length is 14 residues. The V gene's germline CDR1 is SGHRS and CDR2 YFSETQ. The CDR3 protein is CASSLGTGLIVQYF. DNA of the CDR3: TGCGCCAGCAGCCTAGGGACAGGGTTAATCGTACAGTACTTC.

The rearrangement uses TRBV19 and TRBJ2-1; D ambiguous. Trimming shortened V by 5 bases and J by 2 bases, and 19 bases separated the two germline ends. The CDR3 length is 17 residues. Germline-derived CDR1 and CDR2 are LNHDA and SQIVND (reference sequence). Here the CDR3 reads CASSLMGAQAPYNEQFF. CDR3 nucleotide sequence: TGTGCCAGTAGTCTCATGGGCGCCCAGGCTCCCTACAATGAGCAGTTCTTC.

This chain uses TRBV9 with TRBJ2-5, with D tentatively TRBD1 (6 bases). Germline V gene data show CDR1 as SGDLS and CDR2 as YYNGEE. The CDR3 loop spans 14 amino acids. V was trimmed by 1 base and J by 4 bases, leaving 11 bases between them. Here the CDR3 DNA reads TGTGCCAGCAGCGTACTGGGGGCACGAGAGACCCAGTACTTC. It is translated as CASSVLGARETQYF. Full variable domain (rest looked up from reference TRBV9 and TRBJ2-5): DSGVTQTPKHLITATGQRVTLRCSPRSGDLSVYWYQQSLDQGLQFLIQYYNGEERAKGNILERFSAQQFPDLHSELNLSSLELGDSALYFCASSVLGARETQYFGPGTRLLVL.

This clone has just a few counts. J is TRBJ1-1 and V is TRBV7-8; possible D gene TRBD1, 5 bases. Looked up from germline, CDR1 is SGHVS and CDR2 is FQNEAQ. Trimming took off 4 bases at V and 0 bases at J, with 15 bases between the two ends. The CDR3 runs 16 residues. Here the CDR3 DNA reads TGTGCCAGCAGCTCCCCAGGTTGGGGGGTGAACACTGAAGCTTTCTTT. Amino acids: CASSSPGWGVNTEAFF.

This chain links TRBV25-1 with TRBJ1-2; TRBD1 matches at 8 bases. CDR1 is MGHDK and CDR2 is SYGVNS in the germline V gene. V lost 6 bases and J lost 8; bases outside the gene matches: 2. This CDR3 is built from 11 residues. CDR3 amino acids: CASRDRVGYTF. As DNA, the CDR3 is TGTGCCAGCAGGGACAGGGTCGGCTACACCTTC.

The CDR3 sequence: CSAIRVGLTYEQYF. The CDR3 DNA reads TGCAGCGCTATAAGGGTAGGACTCACCTACGAGCAGTACTTC. V usage is TRBV29-1 and J usage is TRBJ2-7; a weak D match, TRBD2 (5 bases). V gave up 7 bases and J gave up 2 bases, with 18 bases separating them. CDR1 and CDR2 (germline): SQVTM, ANQGSEA. CDR3 size: 14 residues.

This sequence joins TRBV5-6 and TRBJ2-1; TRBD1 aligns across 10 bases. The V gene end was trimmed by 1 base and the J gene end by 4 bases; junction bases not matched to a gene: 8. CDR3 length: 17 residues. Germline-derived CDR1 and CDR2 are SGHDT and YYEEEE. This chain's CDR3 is CASSLRRDRGVYNEQFF. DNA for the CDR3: TGTGCCAGCAGCTTGCGGCGGGACAGGGGCGTATACAATGAGCAGTTCTTC.

CDR3: CASVIPRTGDGYTF. Here the CDR3 DNA reads TGTGCCAGCGTTATCCCGAGGACAGGGGATGGCTACACCTTC. This chain connects TRBV28 to TRBJ1-2; 9 bases align to TRBD1. Looked up from germline, CDR1 is MDHEN and CDR2 is SYDVKM. The CDR3 contains 14 residues. The trim removed 8 bases at V and 6 bases at J, leaving 10 bases unmatched.

The CDR3 bases are TGTGCCAGCAATATTCAGGGGTCCACGGGGACCCAGTACTTC. Its translation is CASNIQGSTGTQYF. The chain joins TRBV6-5 to TRBJ2-5; possible D gene TRBD1, 6 bases. CDR3 size: 14 residues. Trimming left V 7 bases short and J 7 bases short, with 19 bases between. CDR1 and CDR2 (germline): MNHEY, SVGAGI.

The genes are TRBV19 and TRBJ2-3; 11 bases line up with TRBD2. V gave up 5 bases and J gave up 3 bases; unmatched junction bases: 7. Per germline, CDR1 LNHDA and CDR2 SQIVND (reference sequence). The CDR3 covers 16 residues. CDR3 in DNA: TGTGCCAGTAGTGTCTATAGCGGGAGGGGAACAGATACGCAGTATTTT. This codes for CASSVYSGRGTDTQYF.

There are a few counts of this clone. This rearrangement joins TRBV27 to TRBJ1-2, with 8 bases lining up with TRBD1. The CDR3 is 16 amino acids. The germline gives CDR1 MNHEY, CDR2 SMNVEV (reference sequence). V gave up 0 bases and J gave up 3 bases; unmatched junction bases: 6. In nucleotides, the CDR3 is TGTGCCAGCAGTTTATCCATCAGGGGGCGAGACTATGGCTACACCTTC. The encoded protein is CASSLSIRGRDYGYTF.

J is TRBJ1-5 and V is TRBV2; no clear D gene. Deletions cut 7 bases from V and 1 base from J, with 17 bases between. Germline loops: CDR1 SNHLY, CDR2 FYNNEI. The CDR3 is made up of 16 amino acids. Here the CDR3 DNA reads TGTGCCAGCACCCCAGAAGACCGGCGGAGCAATCAGCCCCAGCATTTT. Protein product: CASTPEDRRSNQPQHF.

CDR3 sequence reads: CASSPPRAGGSYNEQFF. The CDR3 bases are TGTGCCAGCTCACCACCGAGAGCGGGGGGCAGTTACAATGAGCAGTTCTTC. The chain has TRBV18 and TRBJ2-1; 9 nucleotides line up with TRBD2. Per germline, CDR1 KGHSH and CDR2 LQKENI. V lost 0 bases, J lost 4 bases, and 7 bases stayed unmatched. The CDR3 loop spans 17 amino acids. The whole variable domain, remainder taken from reference TRBV18 and TRBJ2-1, is NAGVMQNPRHLVRRRGQEARLRCSPMKGHSHVYWYRQLPEEGLKFMVYLQKENIIDESGMPKERFSAEFPKEGPSILRIQQVVRGDSAAYFCASSPPRAGGSYNEQFFGPGTRLTVL.

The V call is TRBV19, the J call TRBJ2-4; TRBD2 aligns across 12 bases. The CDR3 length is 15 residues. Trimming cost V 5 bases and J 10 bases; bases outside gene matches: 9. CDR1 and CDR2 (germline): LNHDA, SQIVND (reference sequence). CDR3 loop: CASSPSGRATSIQYF. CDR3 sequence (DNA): TGTGCCAGTAGTCCTAGCGGGAGGGCGACTTCAATTCAGTACTTC.

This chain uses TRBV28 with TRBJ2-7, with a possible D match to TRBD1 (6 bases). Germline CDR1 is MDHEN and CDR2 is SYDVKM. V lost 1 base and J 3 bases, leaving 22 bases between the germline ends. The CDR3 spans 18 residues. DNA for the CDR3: TGTGCCAGCAGTTTATTAGGTAGGGCAGGGGCGCCCCACTACGAGCAGTACTTC. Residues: CASSLLGRAGAPHYEQYF.